Each of the 23 T cell receptor beta chains below was sequenced from the same sample in a study of OX40 agonist ivuxolimab in advanced cancers. Profiled with immunoSEQ multiplex PCR; TCRdb holds only in-frame clones, not every one. Of approximately 74,000 clones listed, about 93% were seen once; the top ten hold approximately 0.32%. This specimen consisted of CD4+ or CD8+ T cells sorted from blood, obtained in a trial of the OX40 agonist ivuxolimab. All receptors derive from an adult with an advanced solid tumor such as melanoma, head and neck, liver or kidney cancer.

The sample holds one count of this clone. This rearrangement joins TRBV28 to TRBJ2-5, with no clear D. V dropped 2 bases and J dropped 1 base, with 8 bases sitting between them. The germline CDR1 and CDR2 sequences are MDHEN and SYDVKM. The length of the CDR3 is 14 residues. The CDR3 sequence: CASSLAGLQETQYF. For the CDR3, the DNA is TGTGCCAGCAGTTTAGCAGGCCTCCAAGAGACCCAGTACTTC.

This clone was detected a few times. This chain connects TRBV4-2 to TRBJ1-1, with D uncertain. Trimming took off 0 bases at V and 1 base at J, with 6 bases between the two ends. The CDR3 totals 14 residues. Germline V gene data show CDR1 as LGHNA and CDR2 as YNFKEQ. The CDR3 protein is CASSQDRTNTEAFF. CDR3 in DNA: TGTGCCAGCAGCCAAGACAGGACGAACACTGAAGCTTTCTTT.

The chain carries TRBV2 and TRBJ2-5; 10 positions match TRBD2. The CDR3 runs 13 residues. Germline assignment: CDR1 SNHLY and CDR2 FYNNEI. V gave up 4 bases and J gave up 5 bases; unmatched junction bases: 1. CDR3 residues: CASSGSGRETQYF. Written as DNA, the CDR3 is TGTGCCAGCAGTGGTAGCGGGAGGGAGACCCAGTACTTC. The full variable domain, its missing parts supplied by reference TRBV2 and TRBJ2-5, is EPEVTQTPSHQVTQMGQEVILRCVPISNHLYFYWYRQILGQKVEFLVSFYNNEISEKSEIFDDQFSVERPDGSNFTLKIRSTKLEDSAMYFCASSGSGRETQYFGPGTRLLVL.

The CDR3 DNA reads as TGTGCCAGCAGTTCCCGGACAGGGTCCTCCTACGAGCAGTACTTC. Protein: CASSSRTGSSYEQYF. The chain uses TRBV27 and TRBJ2-7; 8 bases agree with TRBD1. The J segment lost 0 bases and the V segment lost 4 bases, leaving 5 bases of the junction unmatched. The CDR3 contains 15 residues. CDR1 and CDR2 (germline): MNHEY, SMNVEV (reference sequence).

The chain recombines TRBV11-3 with TRBJ2-7; a weak D match, TRBD1 (6 bases). The CDR3 has 13 residues. Trimming cost V 6 bases and J 2 bases, with 11 bases left between them. Germline V lookup: CDR1 SGHNT, CDR2 YENEEA. CDR3 in DNA: TGTGCCAGCAGACAGGGCCCAACCTACGAGCAGTACTTC. It codes for CASRQGPTYEQYF.

The gene calls are TRBV10-3 and TRBJ2-1, with 10 nucleotides matching TRBD2. This CDR3 is built from 17 residues. V was clipped by 3 bases and J by 9 bases; unmatched bases: 14. Germline V gives CDR1 ENHRY, CDR2 SYGVKD. The chain's CDR3 is CAISESGGTSVVGEQFF. The CDR3 nucleotides read TGTGCCATCAGTGAATCTGGGGGGACTAGCGTGGTGGGTGAGCAGTTCTTC.

The chain combines TRBV18 with TRBJ1-1; D is perhaps TRBD1 (6 bases). This CDR3 region has 15 residues. Trimming cost V 6 bases and J 2 bases, with 16 bases left between them. Germline V CDR1 and CDR2: KGHSH, LQKENI. In DNA form, the CDR3 reads TGTGCCAGCTCTTTACTCCGGGACACCAACACTGAAGCTTTCTTT. Protein: CASSLLRDTNTEAFF.

V and J are TRBV18 and TRBJ2-7; a weak D match, TRBD1 (6 bases). CDR1 and CDR2 (germline): KGHSH, LQKENI. The length of the CDR3 is 14 residues. Trimming left V 2 bases short and J 1 base short, with 9 bases between. The DNA of the CDR3 is TGTGCCAGCTCACCAGGGACACAATCCTACGAGCAGTACTTC. The encoded protein is CASSPGTQSYEQYF. Drawing the rest from reference TRBV18 and TRBJ2-7, the complete variable domain is NAGVMQNPRHLVRRRGQEARLRCSPMKGHSHVYWYRQLPEEGLKFMVYLQKENIIDESGMPKERFSAEFPKEGPSILRIQQVVRGDSAAYFCASSPGTQSYEQYFGPGTRLTVT.

The chain is built from TRBV5-3 and TRBJ2-3; 10 bases are shared with TRBD2. TRBV5-3 is identified as an open reading frame with a role that is uncertain. The CDR3 is made up of 16 amino acids. The junction had 9 bases not matched to a gene; V was cut back by 4 bases and J by 4 bases. This CDR3 reads CARSPPTSGISDTQYF. The DNA for the CDR3 is TGTGCCAGAAGCCCCCCCACTAGCGGGATATCAGATACGCAGTATTTT.

The CDR3 region is CASSPRPGTGVEQFF. CDR3 nucleotide sequence: TGTGCCAGCAGCCCCCGCCCGGGGACAGGGGTTGAGCAGTTCTTC. The V call is TRBV11-1, the J call TRBJ2-1, with TRBD1 identical over 10 bases. V gave up 5 bases and J gave up 9 bases; unmatched junction bases: 10. Germline V gene lookup returns CDR1 SGHAT and CDR2 FQDESV (reference sequence). The CDR3 consists of 15 residues.

The rearrangement uses TRBV27 and TRBJ1-1; no firm D call. The CDR3 totals 12 residues. The V gene's germline CDR1 is MNHEY and CDR2 SMNVEV (reference sequence). Trimming left V 7 bases short and J 4 bases short, with 10 bases between. The CDR3 DNA is TGTGCCAGCAAGTCCGGTACCACTGAAGCTTTCTTT. It is translated as CASKSGTTEAFF.

The chain recombines TRBV15 with TRBJ2-5, with 16 nucleotides matching TRBD2. Trimming removed 2 bases from V and 2 bases from J; junction bases left unmatched: 8. The germline gives CDR1 LNHNV, CDR2 YYDKDF (reference sequence). The CDR3 has 19 residues. The CDR3 here is CATSRTQGLAGGRQETQYF. The CDR3 nucleotides are TGTGCCACCAGCAGAACCCAGGGACTAGCGGGGGGGCGACAAGAGACCCAGTACTTC.

The rearrangement links TRBV5-8 to TRBJ1-2; D unclear. CDR1 and CDR2 (germline): SGHTS, YDEGEE. This CDR3 has 14 residues. V was trimmed by 2 bases and J by 7 bases, leaving 15 bases between them. The CDR3 DNA is TGTGCCAGCAGCTTATCTCTAGCGGCTAGTGGCTACACCTTC. This codes for CASSLSLAASGYTF.

The V gene is TRBV10-1, the J gene TRBJ2-2; D may be TRBD1 (5 bases). The ends were cut back, 3 bases at V and 4 bases at J, with 9 bases in the middle. Germline assignment: CDR1 WNHNN and CDR2 SYGVQD (reference sequence). The CDR3 runs to 14 residues. The CDR3 protein is CASSDPGLTGELFF. DNA of the CDR3: TGCGCCAGCAGTGACCCAGGGCTCACCGGGGAGCTGTTTTTT.

The chain links TRBV27 to TRBJ2-2, with 9 positions matching TRBD1. The length of the CDR3 is 16 residues. CDR1 is MNHEY and CDR2 is SMNVEV in the germline V gene (reference sequence). J was trimmed by 1 base and V by 5 bases; bases with no gene match: 5. DNA for the CDR3: TGTGCCAGCAGTCAACAGGGGGCGCGGAACACCGGGGAGCTGTTTTTT. Its protein product is CASSQQGARNTGELFF.

The chain carries TRBV2 and TRBJ2-5; D ambiguous. CDR1 and CDR2 from the germline V gene are SNHLY and FYNNEI. V was trimmed by 6 bases and J by 3 bases, leaving 8 bases between them. This CDR3 has 12 amino acids. DNA of the CDR3: TGTGCCAGCAGGAGGCGAGAAGAGACCCAGTACTTC. It codes for CASRRREETQYF. The variable domain in full, completed from reference TRBV2 and TRBJ2-5, reads EPEVTQTPSHQVTQMGQEVILRCVPISNHLYFYWYRQILGQKVEFLVSFYNNEISEKSEIFDDQFSVERPDGSNFTLKIRSTKLEDSAMYFCASRRREETQYFGPGTRLLVL.

Concerning this clone itself: Additional DNA sequences in this sample encode the identical CDR3. The V call is TRBV30, the J call TRBJ1-5, with D uncertain. This CDR3 contains 15 residues. From germline, CDR1 is GTSNPN and CDR2 SVGIG (reference sequence). With 0 bases removed from V and 0 bases from J, the gap between germline ends came to 9 bases. CDR3 nucleotide sequence: TGTGCCTGGAGTGTACCCGGACTTAGCAATCAGCCCCAGCATTTT. It yields the protein CAWSVPGLSNQPQHF.

This chain connects TRBV10-3 to TRBJ2-7; no reliable D call. CDR1 is ENHRY, CDR2 SYGVKD, per germline. This CDR3 is 11 amino acids long. V gave up 8 bases and J gave up 6 bases, with 11 bases separating them. CDR3 amino acids: CAISLGREQYF. The CDR3 DNA follows: TGTGCCATCTCGCTCGGGCGCGAGCAGTACTTC.

The chain joins TRBV29-1 to TRBJ1-2; D is uncertain. Trimming stripped 7 bases from V and 7 bases from J, with 10 bases between. This CDR3 comprises 10 residues. Per germline, CDR1 SQVTM and CDR2 ANQGSEA. The CDR3 nucleotides read TGCAGCGGGGAGGAGTCTGGCTACACCTTC. This translates into CSGEESGYTF.

CDR3 sequence reads: CASSLTGTSNEKLFF. The CDR3 nucleotides are TGCGCCAGCAGCTTGACAGGGACCTCTAATGAAAAACTGTTTTTT. V and J are TRBV5-1 and TRBJ1-4, with D tentatively TRBD1 (6 bases). V dropped 1 base and J dropped 3 bases, with 10 bases sitting between them. Germline V gives CDR1 SGHRS, CDR2 YFSETQ. There are 15 residues in the CDR3.

The rearrangement joins TRBV6-1 to TRBJ1-4; D is possibly TRBD1 (5 bases). The CDR3 runs 17 residues. The V gene lost 3 bases and the J gene lost 4 bases, with 18 bases spanning the gap. Germline CDR1 reads MNHNS; CDR2 reads SASEGT. As DNA, the CDR3 is TGTGCCAGCAGTGATAAGGTCACACTGGGGGATAATGAAAAACTGTTTTTT. It is translated as CASSDKVTLGDNEKLFF.

The chain carries TRBV7-9 and TRBJ1-2; no firm D call. Germline V gene lookup returns CDR1 SEHNR and CDR2 FQNEAQ (reference sequence). The CDR3 has 11 amino acids. With 1 base removed from V and 8 bases from J, the gap between germline ends came to 5 bases. The CDR3 DNA follows: TGTGCCAGCAGCTTAGATTCCGGCTACACCTTC. Residues: CASSLDSGYTF. Filled out from reference TRBV7-9 and TRBJ1-2, the complete variable domain reads DTGVSQNPRHKITKRGQNVTFRCDPISEHNRLYWYRQTLGQGPEFLTYFQNEAQLEKSRLLSDRFSAERPKGSFSTLEIQRTEQGDSAMYLCASSLDSGYTFGSGTRLTVV.

The rearrangement uses TRBV14 and TRBJ1-1; D call uncertain. V gave up 10 bases and J gave up 1 base, with 19 bases separating them. This CDR3 is 15 amino acids long. Germline-derived CDR1 and CDR2 are SGHDN and FVKESK. CDR3: CATSGSSLGNTEAFF. CDR3 sequence (DNA): TGTGCCACCTCCGGTAGTTCCCTTGGGAACACTGAAGCTTTCTTT.